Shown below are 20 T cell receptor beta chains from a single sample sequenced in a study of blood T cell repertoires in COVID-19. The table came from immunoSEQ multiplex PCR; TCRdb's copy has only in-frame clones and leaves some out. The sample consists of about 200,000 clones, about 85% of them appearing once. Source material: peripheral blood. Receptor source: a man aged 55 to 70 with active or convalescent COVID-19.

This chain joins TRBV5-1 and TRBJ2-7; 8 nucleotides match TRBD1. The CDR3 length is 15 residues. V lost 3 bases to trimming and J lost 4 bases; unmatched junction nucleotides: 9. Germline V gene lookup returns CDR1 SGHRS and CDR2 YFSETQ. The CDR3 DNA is TGCGCCAGCAGCTGGATGACAGGGGAGGTTTACGAGCAGTACTTC. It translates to CASSWMTGEVYEQYF.

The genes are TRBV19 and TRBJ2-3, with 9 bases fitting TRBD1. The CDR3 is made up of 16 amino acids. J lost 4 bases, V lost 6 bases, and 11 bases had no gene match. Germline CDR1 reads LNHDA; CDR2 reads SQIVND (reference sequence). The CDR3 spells CASRSPGQGFSDTQYF. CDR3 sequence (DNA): TGTGCCAGTAGGAGTCCGGGACAGGGTTTTTCAGATACGCAGTATTTT.

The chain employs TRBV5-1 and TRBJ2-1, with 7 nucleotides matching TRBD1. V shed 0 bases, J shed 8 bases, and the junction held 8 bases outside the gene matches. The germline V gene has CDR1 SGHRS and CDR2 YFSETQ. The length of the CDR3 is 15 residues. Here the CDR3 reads CASSLGGAGGDEQFF. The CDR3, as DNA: TGCGCCAGCAGCTTGGGTGGGGCAGGGGGTGATGAGCAGTTCTTC.

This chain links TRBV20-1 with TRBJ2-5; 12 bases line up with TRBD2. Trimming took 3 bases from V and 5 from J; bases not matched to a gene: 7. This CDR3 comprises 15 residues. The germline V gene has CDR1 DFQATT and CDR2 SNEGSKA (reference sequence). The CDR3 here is CSASILAGGHETQYF. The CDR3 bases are TGCAGTGCTAGTATCCTAGCGGGGGGGCATGAGACCCAGTACTTC.

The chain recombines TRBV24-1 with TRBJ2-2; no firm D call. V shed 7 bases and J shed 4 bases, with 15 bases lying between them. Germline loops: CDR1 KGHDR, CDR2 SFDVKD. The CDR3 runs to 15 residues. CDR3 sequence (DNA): TGTGCCACCAGACCTATTGATAGGAGCACCGGGGAGCTGTTTTTT. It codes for CATRPIDRSTGELFF.

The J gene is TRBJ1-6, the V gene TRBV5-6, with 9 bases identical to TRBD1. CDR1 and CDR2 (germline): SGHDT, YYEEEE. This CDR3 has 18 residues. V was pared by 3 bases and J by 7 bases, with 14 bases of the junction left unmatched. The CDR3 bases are TGTGCCAGCAGCTCCGTCACCTTCGGGACAGGGATAAATTCACCCCTCCACTTT. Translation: CASSSVTFGTGINSPLHF. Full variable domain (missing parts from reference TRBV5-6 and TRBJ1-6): DAGVTQSPTHLIKTRGQQVTLRCSPKSGHDTVSWYQQALGQGPQFIFQYYEEEERQRGNFPDRFSGHQFPNYSSELNVNALLLGDSALYLCASSSVTFGTGINSPLHFGNGTRLTVT.

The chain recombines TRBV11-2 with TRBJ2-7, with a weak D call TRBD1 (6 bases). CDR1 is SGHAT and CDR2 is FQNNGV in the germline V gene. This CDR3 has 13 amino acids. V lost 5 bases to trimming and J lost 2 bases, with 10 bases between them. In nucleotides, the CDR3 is TGTGCCAGCAGCCCGAGGACAGCCTACGAGCAGTACTTC. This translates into CASSPRTAYEQYF.

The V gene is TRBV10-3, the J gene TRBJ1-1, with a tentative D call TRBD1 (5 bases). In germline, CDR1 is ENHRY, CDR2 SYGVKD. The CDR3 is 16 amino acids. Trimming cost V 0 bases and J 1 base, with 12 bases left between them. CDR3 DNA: TGTGCCATCAGTGAGTCGGGCAGGGCTACGAACACTGAAGCTTTCTTT. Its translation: CAISESGRATNTEAFF.

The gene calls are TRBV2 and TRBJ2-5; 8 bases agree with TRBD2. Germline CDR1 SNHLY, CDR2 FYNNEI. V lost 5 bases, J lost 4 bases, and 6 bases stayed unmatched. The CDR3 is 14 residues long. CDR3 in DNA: TGTGCCAGCAGTCGGCTCGGGGGGGGAGAGACCCAGTACTTC. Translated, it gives CASSRLGGGETQYF.

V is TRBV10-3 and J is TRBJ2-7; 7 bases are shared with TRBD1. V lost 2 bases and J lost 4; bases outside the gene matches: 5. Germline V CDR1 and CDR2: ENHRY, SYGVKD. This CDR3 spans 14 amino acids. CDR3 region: CAISENRGPYEQYF. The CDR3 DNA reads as TGTGCCATCAGTGAGAACAGGGGCCCGTACGAGCAGTACTTC.

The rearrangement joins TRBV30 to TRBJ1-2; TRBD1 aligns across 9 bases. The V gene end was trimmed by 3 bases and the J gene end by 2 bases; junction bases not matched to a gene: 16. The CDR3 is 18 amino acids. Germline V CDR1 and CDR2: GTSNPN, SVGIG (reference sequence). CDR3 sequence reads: CAWRISPGQGTKNYGYTF. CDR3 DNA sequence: TGTGCCTGGAGAATTTCTCCGGGACAGGGCACGAAGAACTATGGCTACACCTTC.

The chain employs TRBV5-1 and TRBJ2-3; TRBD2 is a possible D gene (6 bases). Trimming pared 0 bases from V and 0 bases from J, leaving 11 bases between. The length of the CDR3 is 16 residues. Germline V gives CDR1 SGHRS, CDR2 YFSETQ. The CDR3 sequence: CASSLVGRGSTDTQYF. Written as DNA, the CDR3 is TGCGCCAGCAGCTTGGTGGGGCGGGGAAGCACAGATACGCAGTATTTT.

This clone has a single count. The CDR3 here is CASSEGGGANTEAFF. CDR3 sequence (DNA): TGCGCCAGCAGCGAAGGCGGGGGGGCGAACACTGAAGCTTTCTTT. J is TRBJ1-1 and V is TRBV5-1; tentatively, D is TRBD1 (6 bases). Trimming left V 4 bases short and J 1 base short, with 14 bases between. Per the germline V gene, CDR1 is SGHRS and CDR2 is YFSETQ. This CDR3 comprises 15 residues.

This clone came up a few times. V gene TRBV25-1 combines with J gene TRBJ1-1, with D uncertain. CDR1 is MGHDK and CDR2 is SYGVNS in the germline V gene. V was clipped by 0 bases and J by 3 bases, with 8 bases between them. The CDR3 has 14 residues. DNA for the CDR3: TGTGCCAGCAGTGAATATACAGATTACACTGAAGCTTTCTTT. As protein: CASSEYTDYTEAFF.

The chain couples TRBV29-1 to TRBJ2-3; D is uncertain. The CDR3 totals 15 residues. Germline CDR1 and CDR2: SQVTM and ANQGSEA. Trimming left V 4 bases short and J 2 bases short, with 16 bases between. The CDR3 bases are TGCAGCGTTGCCCGGGTACTATATCTCACAGATACGCAGTATTTT. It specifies CSVARVLYLTDTQYF.

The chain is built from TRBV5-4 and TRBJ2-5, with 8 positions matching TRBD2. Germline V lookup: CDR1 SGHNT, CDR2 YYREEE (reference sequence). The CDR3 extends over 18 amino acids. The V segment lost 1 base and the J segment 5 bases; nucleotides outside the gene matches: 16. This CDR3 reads CASSLRLAGTLSVETQYF. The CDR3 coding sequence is TGTGCCAGCAGCTTGAGGCTAGCGGGTACACTATCGGTTGAGACCCAGTACTTC.

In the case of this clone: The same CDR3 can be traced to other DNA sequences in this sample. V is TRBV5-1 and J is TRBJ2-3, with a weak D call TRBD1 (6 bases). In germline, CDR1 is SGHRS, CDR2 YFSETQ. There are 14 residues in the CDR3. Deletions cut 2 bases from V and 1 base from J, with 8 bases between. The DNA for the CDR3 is TGCGCCAGCAGCTTACCAGGGGGCACAGATACGCAGTATTTT. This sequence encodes CASSLPGGTDTQYF.

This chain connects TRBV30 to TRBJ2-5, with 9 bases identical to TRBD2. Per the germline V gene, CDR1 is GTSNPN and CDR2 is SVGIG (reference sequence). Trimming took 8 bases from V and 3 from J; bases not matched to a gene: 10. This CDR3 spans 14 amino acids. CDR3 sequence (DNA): TGTGCCCAAAAGAGCGGGGGGCCGGAAGAGACCCAGTACTTC. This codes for CAQKSGGPEETQYF.

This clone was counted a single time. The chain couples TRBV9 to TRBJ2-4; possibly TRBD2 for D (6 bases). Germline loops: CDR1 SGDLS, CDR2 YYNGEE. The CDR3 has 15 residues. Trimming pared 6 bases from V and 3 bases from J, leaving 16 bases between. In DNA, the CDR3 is TGTGCCAGCACCCCCGGCGGGGATGGCAAAAACATTCAGTACTTC. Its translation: CASTPGGDGKNIQYF.

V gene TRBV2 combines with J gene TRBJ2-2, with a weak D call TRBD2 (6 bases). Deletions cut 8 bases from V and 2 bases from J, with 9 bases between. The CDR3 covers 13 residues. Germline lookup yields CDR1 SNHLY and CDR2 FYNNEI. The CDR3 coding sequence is TGTGCCAGCGGGACTCCCAACACCGGGGAGCTGTTTTTT. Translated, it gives CASGTPNTGELFF.